The next 18 T cell receptor beta chains were all read from a single sample in a study of T-cell memory formation after mild COVID-19. TCRdb re-called the 5' RACE reads through MiXCR, storing one row per CDR3 protein. The repertoire holds approximately 480,000 distinct CDR3 sequences, with around a sixth as singletons. Specimen: PBMCs or a T cell subset sorted from them (not recorded which). The source of these receptors is an adult woman who had mild COVID-19 (a few samples of this study predate the infection). Cell type and time point are not known.

In its sample, this clonotype was seen a few times. V is TRBV5-1 and J is TRBJ1-1; 8 bases align to TRBD1. This CDR3 contains 15 residues. V trimming: 4 bases; J trimming: 1 base; junction bases outside the gene matches: 6. Germline V gene data show CDR1 as SGHRS and CDR2 as YFSETQ. CDR3 protein: CASSLPGTGNTEAFF. CDR3 DNA sequence: TGCGCCAGCAGCCTTCCTGGGACAGGGAACACTGAAGCTTTCTTT.

The chain links TRBV7-2 to TRBJ1-1; D ambiguous. The CDR3 totals 14 residues. V was trimmed by 5 bases and J by 1 base, leaving 11 bases between them. Germline assignment: CDR1 SGHTA and CDR2 FQGNSA. The CDR3, as DNA: TGTGCCAGCAGCCTAATGAGACAGAACACTGAAGCTTTCTTT. It specifies CASSLMRQNTEAFF.

The count of this clonotype is one. CDR3 DNA: TGTGCCAGCAGCGCGGACAGAAGCTATGGCTACACCTTC. This encodes CASSADRSYGYTF. This chain uses TRBV11-1 with TRBJ1-2; perhaps TRBD1 as D (6 bases). Trimming took 5 bases from V and 4 from J, leaving 11 bases between them. Germline V gene sequence: CDR1 SGHAT, CDR2 FQDESV (reference sequence). This CDR3 contains 13 residues.

This clonotype was detected ten times or more. The chain carries TRBV24-1 and TRBJ2-3; tentative D call: TRBD2 (6 bases). V was cut by 10 bases and J by 2 bases, with 9 bases left in between. The germline V gene encodes CDR1 KGHDR and CDR2 SFDVKD. The CDR3 is 12 amino acids. The CDR3 here is CATRGLTDTQYF. In DNA form, the CDR3 reads TGTGCCACGCGGGGCCTCACAGATACGCAGTATTTT.

The CDR3 coding sequence is TGTGCCAGCAGCTTAGGGACAGGGGCCAGCACAGATACGCAGTATTTT. Translating it yields CASSLGTGASTDTQYF. The V gene is TRBV7-2, the J gene TRBJ2-3; 9 bases align to TRBD1. Germline V gene sequence: CDR1 SGHTA, CDR2 FQGNSA. The CDR3 totals 16 residues. With 1 base clipped from V and 0 bases from J, the junction kept 2 bases outside the gene matches.

Many counts were recorded for this clonotype. The V call is TRBV27, the J call TRBJ1-2; D not certain. Germline CDR1 MNHEY, CDR2 SMNVEV (reference sequence). This CDR3 comprises 15 residues. V lost 0 bases and J 1 base, leaving 9 bases between the germline ends. The CDR3 sequence is CASSLSLPINYGYTF. Here the CDR3 DNA reads TGTGCCAGCAGTTTATCGCTCCCAATTAACTATGGCTACACCTTC.

This clonotype was recorded a few times. The CDR3 region is CSVVTDTGDAEAFF. In DNA, the CDR3 is TGCAGCGTTGTCACCGATACAGGGGATGCTGAAGCTTTCTTT. The rearrangement joins TRBV29-1 to TRBJ1-1; 7 positions match TRBD1. V was pared by 4 bases and J by 6 bases, with 11 bases of the junction left unmatched. The CDR3 totals 14 residues. The germline V gene has CDR1 SQVTM and CDR2 ANQGSEA. The complete variable domain, with remaining parts taken from reference TRBV29-1 and TRBJ1-1, reads SAVISQKPSRDICQRGTSLTIQCQVDSQVTMMFWYRQQPGQSLTLIATANQGSEATYESGFVIDKFPISRPNLTFSTLTVSNMSPEDSSIYLCSVVTDTGDAEAFFGQGTRLTVV.

In its sample, this clonotype was seen a few times. The CDR3, as DNA: TGCAGTGCTAGAGTTGCGGGGAGGGGCACCGGGGAGCTGTTTTTT. This encodes CSARVAGRGTGELFF. The chain uses TRBV20-1 and TRBJ2-2, with 7 bases lining up with TRBD2. Germline assignment: CDR1 DFQATT and CDR2 SNEGSKA (reference sequence). The junction had 6 bases not matched to a gene; V was cut back by 1 base and J by 4 bases. This CDR3 region has 15 residues.

Only a few counts were recorded for this clonotype. This chain connects TRBV14 to TRBJ2-5; TRBD2 agrees at 9 bases. The CDR3 spans 14 residues. The V gene's germline CDR1 is SGHDN and CDR2 FVKESK. J lost 2 bases, V lost 2 bases, and 0 bases had no gene match. The CDR3 coding sequence is TGTGCCAGCAGCCAACTAGCGGGGCAAGAGACCCAGTACTTC. Amino acids: CASSQLAGQETQYF.

This clonotype was detected only a few times. As DNA, the CDR3 is TGTGCCAGCAGACCTCCCAGGGGAAGCTACGAGCAGTACTTC. It yields the protein CASRPPRGSYEQYF. The rearrangement uses TRBV7-9 and TRBJ2-7; possibly TRBD1 for D (6 bases). Per the germline V gene, CDR1 is SEHNR and CDR2 is FQNEAQ (reference sequence). The V and J ends lost 6 bases and 3 bases respectively, with 15 bases between them. The CDR3 loop spans 14 amino acids.

This clonotype has just a few counts. The gene calls are TRBV9 and TRBJ1-1; no clear D. The V end lost 3 bases, the J end lost 6 bases, and 12 bases lay between the germline ends. Germline values: CDR1 SGDLS, CDR2 YYNGEE. This CDR3 has 13 residues. The CDR3: CASSAGFNAEAFF. CDR3 nucleotides: TGTGCCAGCAGCGCCGGGTTCAACGCTGAAGCTTTCTTT.

This clonotype occurred a few times. The chain uses TRBV7-9 and TRBJ1-2; TRBD1 might be the D (6 bases). The CDR3 contains 14 residues. Germline V gene data show CDR1 as SEHNR and CDR2 as FQNEAQ (reference sequence). V was pared by 7 bases and J by 2 bases, with 14 bases between. The CDR3 DNA reads as TGTGCCAGCAACGGGGGGGCCAGGAACTATGGCTACACCTTC. As protein: CASNGGARNYGYTF.

This clonotype was counted between two and nine times. This rearrangement joins TRBV20-1 to TRBJ2-1, with no clear D. Germline values: CDR1 DFQATT, CDR2 SNEGSKA (reference sequence). The V end lost 1 base, the J end lost 8 bases, and 15 bases lay between the germline ends. This CDR3 contains 14 residues. CDR3 sequence (DNA): TGCAGTGCTAGAGTCGGATCCACGTCACATGAGCAGTTCTTC. The encoded protein is CSARVGSTSHEQFF.

A few counts support this clonotype. This rearrangement joins TRBV29-1 to TRBJ1-5; D not certain. There are 12 residues in the CDR3. Germline-derived CDR1 and CDR2 are SQVTM and ANQGSEA. The germline V and J ends were trimmed by 4 bases and 2 bases, with 6 bases remaining between them. CDR3 in DNA: TGCAGCGTTGCTGTTGGCAATCAGCCCCAGCATTTT. As protein: CSVAVGNQPQHF.

There are a few counts of this clonotype. The chain joins TRBV7-6 to TRBJ2-2; D is unclear. Germline V gives CDR1 SGHVS, CDR2 FNYEAQ. The CDR3 covers 11 residues. V gave up 4 bases and J gave up 9 bases, with 6 bases separating them. CDR3 residues: CASSSQRELFF. CDR3 coding DNA: TGTGCCAGCAGCTCCCAACGGGAGCTGTTTTTT.

This chain's CDR3 is CASSFQHGGLRSNQPQHF. CDR3 nucleotide sequence: TGTGCCAGCAGTTTCCAACACGGAGGGTTACGAAGCAATCAGCCCCAGCATTTT. The chain employs TRBV12-3 or TRBV12-4 and TRBJ1-5, with D uncertain. The CDR3 is 18 residues long. V lost 3 bases and J lost 1, with 19 bases in between.

This clonotype showed up just a few times. The chain combines TRBV10-3 with TRBJ1-5, with D possibly matching TRBD1 (5 bases). There are 15 residues in the CDR3. V was trimmed by 6 bases and J by 4 bases, leaving 16 bases between them. The V gene's germline CDR1 is ENHRY and CDR2 SYGVKD. CDR3 protein: CAIRPGLESNQPQHF. The CDR3 DNA reads as TGTGCCATCAGACCGGGACTAGAATCAAATCAGCCCCAGCATTTT.

This sequence joins TRBV29-1 and TRBJ2-7; 8 nucleotides line up with TRBD1. CDR1 is SQVTM and CDR2 is ANQGSEA in the germline V gene. The trim removed 1 base at V and 5 bases at J, leaving 4 bases unmatched. This CDR3 comprises 13 residues. The CDR3 protein is CSVEGQGAHEQYF. In nucleotides, the CDR3 is TGCAGCGTTGAAGGGCAGGGGGCGCACGAGCAGTACTTC.